The entry below gives a single T cell receptor (beta chain) sequence along with its context. There are 12 residues in the CDR3. Germline V gene sequence: CDR1 SGHTA, CDR2 FQGNSA. V was pared by 0 bases and J by 3 bases, with 3 bases between. This sample was included in a study of blood T cell repertoires in COVID-19. Looking at the study overall: The study drew acute and convalescent COVID-19 samples from the United States, Italy and Spain.

Original processing methods: Reference gene primer amplification gave estimated nucleated cell counts. Here immunoSEQ multiplex PCR was the method, and the copy in TCRdb shows in-frame clones only, minus some. The V and J calls and clone size were taken over from that table, and D and trimming were inferred from the DNA. The table shows a few hundred thousand clones, with around 81% occurring only once. Enrollees, about 18 to 95 years old, lived in fewer than 25 US areas. Participants' reported clinical history set cohort assignment. This TCR came from a woman in her thirties or forties with acute COVID-19. Sequencing was done on a sample of PBMCs or T cells enriched from blood (not recorded which). The chain couples TRBV7-2 to TRBJ2-7, with D hard to call. CDR3 nucleotides: TGTGCCAGCAGCTTAGCATACTACGAGCAGTACTTC. This gives the protein CASSLAYYEQYF.